The 19 T cell receptor beta chains listed next were all sequenced from one sample in a study of blood T cell repertoires in COVID-19. The protocol was immunoSEQ multiplex PCR, while the TCRdb copy is restricted to in-frame clones and leaves out a portion. The sample has approximately 110,000 clones; around 80% are singletons. The sequenced material came from peripheral blood. Receptors originate from a man between 65 and 85 years old with active or convalescent COVID-19.

The chain carries TRBV12-3 or TRBV12-4 and TRBJ1-5, with no clear D. The CDR3 spans 11 residues. With 8 bases removed from V and 9 bases from J, the gap between germline ends came to 11 bases. The CDR3 loop is CASAYRGPQHF. CDR3 sequence (DNA): TGTGCCAGCGCCTACCGGGGGCCCCAGCATTTT.

The chain employs TRBV18 and TRBJ1-5, with TRBD1 as a possible D gene (6 bases). Trimming removed 2 bases from V and 3 bases from J, with 11 bases in between. Germline V CDR1 and CDR2: KGHSH, LQKENI. CDR3 length: 15 amino acids. CDR3 sequence reads: CASSPKDSLNQPQHF. CDR3 bases: TGTGCCAGCTCACCAAAGGACAGCCTCAATCAGCCCCAGCATTTT.

This clone turned up a few times. The chain recombines TRBV5-4 with TRBJ1-6; TRBD1 aligns across 9 bases. V trimming: 4 bases; J trimming: 7 bases; junction bases outside the gene matches: 6. The CDR3 runs 15 residues. Per germline, CDR1 SGHNT and CDR2 YYREEE (reference sequence). This CDR3 reads CASSHPGQGNSPLHF. The CDR3 coding sequence is TGTGCCAGCAGCCACCCGGGACAGGGAAATTCACCCCTCCACTTT. Using reference TRBV5-4 and TRBJ1-6 for the parts outside the CDR3, the full variable domain is ETGVTQSPTHLIKTRGQQVTLRCSSQSGHNTVSWYQQALGQGPQFIFQYYREEENGRGNFPPRFSGLQFPNYSSELNVNALELDDSALYLCASSHPGQGNSPLHFGNGTRLTVT.

This clone was observed a handful of times. The chain links TRBV19 to TRBJ1-6; D might be TRBD1 (6 bases). CDR3 length equals 15 residues. V lost 6 bases to trimming and J lost 6 bases, with 15 bases between them. Germline V gene sequence: CDR1 LNHDA, CDR2 SQIVND (reference sequence). The CDR3 sequence: CASRKFGQLNSPLHF. CDR3 nucleotide sequence: TGTGCCAGTAGGAAATTCGGACAGCTTAATTCACCCCTCCACTTT. Based on the CDR3 plus reference TRBV19 and TRBJ1-6, the full variable domain is DGGITQSPKYLFRKEGQNVTLSCEQNLNHDAMYWYRQDPGQGLRLIYYSQIVNDFQKGDIAEGYSVSREKKESFPLTVTSAQKNPTAFYLCASRKFGQLNSPLHFGNGTRLTVT.

The chain is built from TRBV15 and TRBJ2-1; 8 bases fit TRBD2. Trimming took 3 bases from V and 7 from J; bases not matched to a gene: 5. The CDR3 is made up of 14 amino acids. Germline V lookup: CDR1 LNHNV, CDR2 YYDKDF (reference sequence). CDR3 nucleotide sequence: TGTGCCACCAGCAGCGGGGGGGCCTTGAATGAGCAGTTCTTC. Amino acids: CATSSGGALNEQFF.

This clone was counted only a few times. The chain uses TRBV18 and TRBJ1-4; possible D gene TRBD1, 5 bases. This CDR3 is built from 13 residues. Germline V gene data show CDR1 as KGHSH and CDR2 as LQKENI. Trimming shortened V by 4 bases and J by 6 bases, and 9 bases separated the two germline ends. CDR3 sequence: CASSREGDEKLFF. The CDR3 DNA reads as TGTGCCAGCTCACGGGAAGGGGATGAAAAACTGTTTTTT.

The CDR3 nucleotides read TGTGCCATCAGTGTTGGGGGGACAGATAATTCACCCCTCCACTTT. Translation: CAISVGGTDNSPLHF. The chain recombines TRBV10-3 with TRBJ1-6, with 7 bases matching TRBD1. The CDR3 runs 15 residues. After removal of 4 bases from V and 5 bases from J, the junction contained 5 bases not matched to a gene. Looked up from germline, CDR1 is ENHRY and CDR2 is SYGVKD.

The J gene is TRBJ2-3, the V gene TRBV18; 7 positions agree with TRBD2. Losses at the gene ends were 3 bases for V and 7 bases for J; bases not matched to a gene: 10. This CDR3 comprises 15 residues. From germline, CDR1 is KGHSH and CDR2 LQKENI. CDR3 in amino acids: CASSPPGGSGNTQYF. The CDR3, as DNA: TGTGCCAGCTCACCCCCCGGCGGGAGCGGTAATACGCAGTATTTT. Full variable domain (rest looked up from reference TRBV18 and TRBJ2-3): NAGVMQNPRHLVRRRGQEARLRCSPMKGHSHVYWYRQLPEEGLKFMVYLQKENIIDESGMPKERFSAEFPKEGPSILRIQQVVRGDSAAYFCASSPPGGSGNTQYFGPGTRLTVL.

The chain joins TRBV21-1 to TRBJ2-1; the table gives TRBD2 as D, unverified against the DNA. TRBV21-1 is classified as a pseudogene. The CDR3 covers 14 residues. CDR3 in amino acids: CASSKGVLANQQFF. The CDR3, as DNA: TGTGCCAGCAGCAAAGGGGTGCTAGCTAATCAGCAGTTCTTC.

The chain couples TRBV3-1 (or the pseudogene TRBV3-2) to TRBJ2-7; D perhaps matches TRBD1 (6 bases). This CDR3 region has 12 residues. The V end lost 1 base, the J end lost 6 bases, and 7 bases lay between the germline ends. Germline V gene lookup returns CDR1 LGHDT and CDR2 YNNKEL (reference sequence). CDR3 sequence: CASSQVRGEQYF. The DNA of the CDR3 is TGTGCCAGCAGCCAAGTCAGGGGCGAGCAGTACTTC.

The sample holds a few counts of this clone. The chain couples TRBV12-3 or TRBV12-4 to TRBJ1-2; no definite D call. V gave up 8 bases and J gave up 2 bases, with 6 bases separating them. The CDR3 runs 11 residues. The DNA for the CDR3 is TGTGCCAGCCGAGGAAACTATGGCTACACCTTC. It is translated as CASRGNYGYTF.

The chain links TRBV6-5 to TRBJ1-1; D gene ambiguous. V was pared by 0 bases and J by 10 bases, with 12 bases between. Germline V gene lookup returns CDR1 MNHEY and CDR2 SVGAGI. The CDR3 loop spans 13 amino acids. The CDR3 coding sequence is TGTGCCAGCAGTTACTCGGCGGGAGGCGGAGCTTTCTTT. It codes for CASSYSAGGGAFF.

The chain combines TRBV15 with TRBJ2-1; D remains unclear. Trimming cost V 1 base and J 4 bases, with 5 bases left between them. The CDR3 loop spans 13 amino acids. Germline values: CDR1 LNHNV, CDR2 YYDKDF (reference sequence). CDR3 residues: CATSRGLYNEQFF. The CDR3 DNA reads as TGTGCCACCAGCAGAGGTCTTTACAATGAGCAGTTCTTC.

This clone was counted once. This chain uses TRBV7-3 with TRBJ1-1; D unresolved. CDR1 and CDR2 (germline): SGHTA, FQGTGA. This CDR3 is built from 14 residues. Trimming left V 5 bases short and J 2 bases short, with 12 bases between. The CDR3 loop reads CASSPQPGNTEAFF. The CDR3 nucleotides are TGTGCCAGCAGCCCCCAGCCGGGAAACACTGAAGCTTTCTTT.

This clone was detected many times. Other nucleotide sequences from this sample produce the same CDR3. V gene TRBV28 combines with J gene TRBJ1-2; perhaps TRBD1 as D (5 bases). CDR3 size: 12 residues. CDR1 and CDR2 from the germline V gene are MDHEN and SYDVKM. Trimming left V 5 bases short and J 2 bases short, with 6 bases between. The CDR3 nucleotides are TGTGCCAGCAGTCGACAGAACTATGGCTACACCTTC. The encoded protein is CASSRQNYGYTF.

This clone was detected a few times. This rearrangement joins TRBV7-8 to TRBJ2-1; 9 bases agree with TRBD2. Germline V gene data show CDR1 as SGHVS and CDR2 as FQNEAQ. The CDR3 consists of 18 residues. Germline trimming cut 1 base from V and 5 bases from J; bases unmatched to any gene: 12. The CDR3 sequence: CASSLGSGGLAGNNEQFF. DNA for the CDR3: TGTGCCAGCAGCTTAGGCTCCGGTGGTCTAGCGGGAAACAATGAGCAGTTCTTC. The whole variable domain, filled in from reference TRBV7-8 and TRBJ2-1, reads GAGVSQSPRYKVAKRGQDVALRCDPISGHVSLFWYQQALGQGPEFLTYFQNEAQLDKSGLPSDRFFAERPEGSVSTLKIQRTQQEDSAVYLCASSLGSGGLAGNNEQFFGPGTRLTVL.

The chain joins TRBV10-3 to TRBJ1-1; D may be TRBD1 (5 bases). V lost 7 bases to trimming and J lost 4 bases, with 16 bases between them. The CDR3 spans 14 residues. Germline lookup yields CDR1 ENHRY and CDR2 SYGVKD. CDR3 DNA sequence: TGTGCCATCATGCCGACAGAAAAGGCCACTGAAGCTTTCTTT. Protein product: CAIMPTEKATEAFF.

Only a few counts were recorded for this clone. V and J are TRBV12-3 or TRBV12-4 and TRBJ1-4; D is undetermined. V lost 5 bases, J lost 8 bases, and 12 bases lay in between. This CDR3 region has 13 residues. This CDR3 is CASSRGGSEKLFF. In nucleotides, the CDR3 is TGTGCCAGCAGTCGGGGAGGGAGCGAAAAACTGTTTTTT.

This clone appeared a few times. The chain couples TRBV3-1 (or the pseudogene TRBV3-2) to TRBJ1-1, with 11 bases identical to TRBD1. CDR1 is LGHDT and CDR2 is YNNKEL in the germline V gene (reference sequence). V was pared by 4 bases and J by 10 bases, with 5 bases of the junction left unmatched. The length of the CDR3 is 13 residues. CDR3 bases: TGTGCCAGCAGCCTTGGACAGGGGGCGGGAGCTTTCTTT. Translating it yields CASSLGQGAGAFF.